The 21 T cell receptor beta chains presented below share a single source sample, sequenced in a study of the immune and genomic landscape of osteosarcoma. Profiling relied on immunoSEQ multiplex PCR, and the TCRdb table lists in-frame clones only, not all of them. The sample holds fewer than 1,500 clones, over 65% seen once. Sequencing used primary tumor tissue from the femur. These receptor sequences come from a man aged 25 to 40 with osteosarcoma.

The table lists this clone with a count of one. The chain uses TRBV25-1 and TRBJ2-5; a possible D gene is TRBD1 (6 bases). CDR1 is MGHDK and CDR2 is SYGVNS in the germline V gene. The CDR3 runs 15 residues. V shed 7 bases and J shed 0 bases, with 15 bases lying between them. CDR3 sequence: CASMGRRQDQETQYF. DNA for the CDR3: TGTGCCAGCATGGGACGACGACAGGACCAAGAGACCCAGTACTTC.

This chain joins TRBV18 and TRBJ2-7; D gene ambiguous. The germline V and J ends were trimmed by 8 bases and 0 bases, with 5 bases remaining between them. CDR3 length: 11 residues. Germline CDR1 is KGHSH and CDR2 is LQKENI. The CDR3 DNA sequence: TGTGCCAGCCTTAGCTCCTACGAGCAGTACTTC. It translates to CASLSSYEQYF.

V usage is TRBV7-2 and J usage is TRBJ2-3, with 9 bases aligning to TRBD2. CDR3 size: 13 residues. The germline gives CDR1 SGHTA, CDR2 FQGNSA. The V and J ends lost 9 bases and 2 bases, in that order; junction bases with no gene match: 3. DNA for the CDR3: TGTGCCAGTAGCGGGGGCCTCACAGATACGCAGTATTTT. This translates into CASSGGLTDTQYF.

In its sample, this clone was seen once. This sequence joins TRBV6-5 and TRBJ1-5; 10 bases match TRBD1. Germline lookup yields CDR1 MNHEY and CDR2 SVGAGI. V shed 4 bases and J 4 bases; nucleotides not matched to a gene: 1. The length of the CDR3 is 14 residues. CDR3 sequence reads: CASSWGQGNQPQHF. In nucleotides, the CDR3 is TGTGCCAGCAGTTGGGGACAGGGGAATCAGCCCCAGCATTTT.

The chain carries TRBV29-1 and TRBJ1-5; D remains unclear. Germline CDR1 and CDR2: SQVTM and ANQGSEA. The CDR3 covers 14 residues. Trimming took 6 bases from V and 5 from J, leaving 17 bases between them. CDR3 DNA: TGCAGCGTCCGGGGTCCGGGTCAGGATCAGCCCCAGCATTTT. Translated, it gives CSVRGPGQDQPQHF.

The chain employs TRBV4-3 and TRBJ1-4; no clear D. The CDR3 consists of 17 residues. The V end was cut by 1 base, the J end by 7 bases, with 19 bases between. Germline values: CDR1 LGHNA, CDR2 YSLEER. The DNA for the CDR3 is TGCGCCAGCAGCCAAGCCCCCCAGTCCCATAGTCCTGAAAAACTGTTTTTT. This translates into CASSQAPQSHSPEKLFF.

This clone was seen once. The chain combines TRBV6-5 with TRBJ1-1; no clear D. CDR1 is MNHEY and CDR2 is SVGAGI in the germline V gene. The CDR3 has 12 amino acids. V dropped 5 bases and J dropped 10 bases, with 14 bases sitting between them. Here the CDR3 reads CASSPSGRVAFF. CDR3 in DNA: TGTGCCAGCAGTCCTTCCGGGAGGGTAGCTTTCTTT.

In its sample, this clone was seen a few times. This chain joins TRBV25-1 and TRBJ1-1; D unclear. Trimming removed 1 base from V and 4 bases from J, with 10 bases in between. Germline values: CDR1 MGHDK, CDR2 SYGVNS. The CDR3 loop spans 14 amino acids. In nucleotides, the CDR3 is TGTGCCAGCAGTGAATCTGGGGTCGGCACTGAAGCTTTCTTT. Its protein is CASSESGVGTEAFF. The entire variable domain, with the rest obtained from reference TRBV25-1 and TRBJ1-1, is as follows: EADIYQTPRYLVIGTGKKITLECSQTMGHDKMYWYQQDPGMELHLIHYSYGVNSTEKGDLSSESTVSRIRTEHFPLTLESARPSHTSQYLCASSESGVGTEAFFGQGTRLTVV.

This clone was picked up one time. The gene calls are TRBV7-9 and TRBJ2-7; 10 bases are shared with TRBD1. Trimming at V came to 4 bases and at J to 6 bases, leaving 9 bases not matched to a gene. The germline V gene encodes CDR1 SEHNR and CDR2 FQNEAQ (reference sequence). This CDR3 spans 15 amino acids. CDR3 in amino acids: CASSSSGTGELEQYF. CDR3 in DNA: TGTGCCAGCAGCTCCTCCGGGACAGGGGAGCTCGAGCAGTACTTC.

The chain carries TRBV7-9 and TRBJ2-5; D is ambiguous. The V and J ends lost 1 base and 5 bases respectively, with 5 bases between them. The length of the CDR3 is 12 residues. The germline V gene encodes CDR1 SEHNR and CDR2 FQNEAQ (reference sequence). The CDR3 protein is CASSLGVETQYF. The CDR3 DNA follows: TGTGCCAGCAGCTTAGGGGTTGAGACCCAGTACTTC.

The genes are TRBV7-2 and TRBJ1-1; D possibly corresponds to TRBD1 (5 bases). Germline V gives CDR1 SGHTA, CDR2 FQGNSA. The CDR3 spans 13 residues. V was clipped by 5 bases and J by 9 bases, with 16 bases between them. This CDR3 is CASSPGAAFQAFF. CDR3 sequence (DNA): TGTGCCAGCAGCCCCGGGGCCGCCTTTCAAGCTTTCTTT. The full variable domain, its missing parts supplied by reference TRBV7-2 and TRBJ1-1, is GAGVSQSPSNKVTEKGKDVELRCDPISGHTALYWYRQSLGQGLEFLIYFQGNSAPDKSGLPSDRFSAERTGGSVSTLTIQRTQQEDSAVYLCASSPGAAFQAFFGQGTRLTVV.

The rearrangement joins TRBV7-9 to TRBJ2-1; 9 bases map to TRBD2. From germline, CDR1 is SEHNR and CDR2 FQNEAQ (reference sequence). CDR3 length: 16 residues. Trimming removed 5 bases from V and 0 bases from J; junction bases left unmatched: 5. Here the CDR3 DNA reads TGTGCCAGCAGCGCTGGCGGGGGGGCCTCCTACAATGAGCAGTTCTTC. The encoded protein is CASSAGGGASYNEQFF.

This chain joins TRBV10-3 and TRBJ1-1, with TRBD1 as a possible D gene (5 bases). The CDR3 has 15 residues. The germline V gene encodes CDR1 ENHRY and CDR2 SYGVKD. The V end was cut by 10 bases, the J end by 1 base, with 19 bases between. The CDR3 DNA reads as TGTGCCACTAATTGGGCGGGACGGTGGAACACTGAAGCTTTCTTT. It is translated as CATNWAGRWNTEAFF.

This clone was detected only a few times. The J gene is TRBJ1-1, the V gene TRBV19, with D maybe TRBD1 (5 bases). This CDR3 contains 14 residues. The V end lost 6 bases, the J end lost 4 bases, and 15 bases lay between the germline ends. Per germline, CDR1 LNHDA and CDR2 SQIVND (reference sequence). CDR3 region: CASRRAGLGTEAFF. In DNA form, the CDR3 reads TGTGCCAGTAGGAGAGCGGGGCTCGGCACTGAAGCTTTCTTT.

In DNA, the CDR3 is TGTGCCAGCAGGCTATTAGGACGCAAACCTAACTATGGCTACACCTTC. It is translated as CASRLLGRKPNYGYTF. V and J are TRBV28 and TRBJ1-2; D is unclear. V was trimmed by 6 bases and J by 0 bases, leaving 17 bases between them. Germline assignment: CDR1 MDHEN and CDR2 SYDVKM. The CDR3 is 16 residues long.

CDR3 residues: CAGGYSNQPQHF. The CDR3 coding sequence is TGTGCCGGAGGATATAGCAATCAGCCCCAGCATTTT. J is TRBJ1-5 and V is TRBV19; no definite D call. Trimming removed 11 bases at V and 0 bases at J, with 8 bases between. Germline V gene lookup returns CDR1 LNHDA and CDR2 SQIVND (reference sequence). The CDR3 has 12 amino acids.

This rearrangement joins TRBV5-6 to TRBJ2-5, with TRBD2 matching over 10 bases. Per germline, CDR1 SGHDT and CDR2 YYEEEE. V was clipped by 0 bases and J by 9 bases; unmatched bases: 8. The CDR3 totals 15 residues. This CDR3 is CASSLALAGAGAQYF. The CDR3 DNA reads as TGTGCCAGCAGCTTGGCTCTAGCGGGGGCCGGGGCCCAGTACTTC.

The chain links TRBV19 to TRBJ1-2; D perhaps matches TRBD1 (6 bases). The CDR3 consists of 13 residues. Germline loops: CDR1 LNHDA, CDR2 SQIVND (reference sequence). Trimming shortened V by 5 bases and J by 2 bases, and 9 bases separated the two germline ends. The CDR3 is CASSHRDNYGYTF. The CDR3, as DNA: TGTGCCAGTAGTCACAGGGACAACTATGGCTACACCTTC.

The V call is TRBV11-2, the J call TRBJ1-4, with D possibly matching TRBD1 (6 bases). The CDR3 length is 16 residues. In germline, CDR1 is SGHAT, CDR2 FQNNGV. Trimming removed 1 base at V and 8 bases at J, with 17 bases between. The CDR3 nucleotides read TGTGCCAGCAGCTTAGGGGGACAAGGGCGCGGGGAAAAACTGTTTTTT. Translation gives CASSLGGQGRGEKLFF.

The gene calls are TRBV7-9 and TRBJ2-1; D is tentatively TRBD1 or TRBD2 (5 bases each). Trimming cost V 4 bases and J 0 bases, with 13 bases left between them. CDR3 length: 16 residues. The V gene's germline CDR1 is SEHNR and CDR2 FQNEAQ (reference sequence). The CDR3 nucleotides are TGTGCCAGCAGCTCCGGGTCCGGGGCCTCCTACAATGAGCAGTTCTTC. This gives the protein CASSSGSGASYNEQFF.

This sequence joins TRBV2 and TRBJ1-1; the D is unclear. Trimming took 3 bases from V and 5 from J, leaving 7 bases between them. Germline V gene sequence: CDR1 SNHLY, CDR2 FYNNEI. This CDR3 has 12 residues. The CDR3 nucleotides read TGTGCCAGCAGTGACCCCAGGACTGAAGCTTTCTTT. This codes for CASSDPRTEAFF.